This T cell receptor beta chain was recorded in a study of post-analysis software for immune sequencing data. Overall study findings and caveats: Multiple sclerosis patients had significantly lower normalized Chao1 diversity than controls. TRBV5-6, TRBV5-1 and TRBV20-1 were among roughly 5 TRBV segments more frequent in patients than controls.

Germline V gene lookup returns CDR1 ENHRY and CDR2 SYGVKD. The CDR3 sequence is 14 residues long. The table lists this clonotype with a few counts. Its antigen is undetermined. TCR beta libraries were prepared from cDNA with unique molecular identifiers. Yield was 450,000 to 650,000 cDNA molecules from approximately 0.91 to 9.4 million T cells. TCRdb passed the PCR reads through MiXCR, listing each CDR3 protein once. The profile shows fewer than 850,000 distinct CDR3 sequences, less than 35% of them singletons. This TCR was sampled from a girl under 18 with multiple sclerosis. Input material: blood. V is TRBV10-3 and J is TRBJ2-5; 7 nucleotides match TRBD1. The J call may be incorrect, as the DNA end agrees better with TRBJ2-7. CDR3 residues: CAISNGQDLHEQYF. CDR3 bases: TGTGCCATCAGCAACGGACAGGACTTGCACGAGCAGTACTTC.